These 4 T cell receptor beta chains came from one sample sequenced in a study of vaccination effects on CD4 cells after COVID-19. Peptide-pool stimulation followed by sequencing identified expanded antigen-specific CD4+ clonotypes in the ViraFEST assay. Culturing for around 10 days preceded CD4+ T cell isolation. Two doses of BNT162b2 or mRNA-1273 vaccine were administered to participants. No antigens are known for them. Libraries were prepared by immunoSEQ multiplex PCR; TCRdb keeps only in-frame clonotypes and omits some of them. The data hold approximately 74,000 clones, with around 77% observed a single time. Sequenced here: CD4+ T cells from PBMCs cultured with HCoV-OC43 spike peptides, sampled after COVID-19 vaccination. The subset here: HCoV-OC43 spike overlapping peptide pool stimulation. The origin of the receptors is a human donor who received a COVID-19 vaccine.

This clone was detected only a few times. This chain uses TRBV30 with TRBJ1-4; tentatively, D is TRBD1 (5 bases). The length of the CDR3 is 14 residues. V lost 3 bases to trimming and J lost 3 bases, with 11 bases between them. Germline V gene data show CDR1 as GTSNPN and CDR2 as SVGIG (reference sequence). The CDR3 reads CAWSVTGANEKLFF. CDR3 in DNA: TGTGCCTGGAGCGTAACAGGTGCTAATGAAAAACTGTTTTTT.

The chain joins TRBV29-1 to TRBJ2-1, with D possibly matching TRBD1 (7 bases). The ends were cut back, 3 bases at V and 8 bases at J, with 11 bases in the middle. Germline V gives CDR1 SQVTM, CDR2 ANQGSEA. This CDR3 comprises 12 residues. CDR3 DNA: TGCAGCGTTGAGGAGGGGGCCGATGAGCAGTTCTTC. Translating gives CSVEEGADEQFF.

The chain couples TRBV18 to TRBJ2-7; maybe TRBD1 (6 bases). Between the trimmed V and J ends, which lost 2 bases and 5 bases, there was a span of 13 bases. Germline-derived CDR1 and CDR2 are KGHSH and LQKENI. This CDR3 region has 14 residues. The CDR3 nucleotides are TGTGCCAGCTCACCAAGCCAGGGGCTGGACGAGCAGTACGTC. Its protein product is CASSPSQGLDEQYV.

The chain uses TRBV10-3 and TRBJ2-1; D unresolved. V lost 6 bases and J lost 0, with 6 bases in between. This CDR3 is 13 amino acids long. The germline V gene has CDR1 ENHRY and CDR2 SYGVKD. CDR3 bases: TGTGCCATCAGGAGCTTCTCCTACAATGAGCAGTTCTTC. Protein product: CAIRSFSYNEQFF.